This TCR beta chain was identified in a study of blood T cell repertoires in COVID-19. Turning to the study itself: Whether acute or convalescent, the COVID-19 samples came from the United States, Italy and Spain. PBMCs, B-cell-depleted T cells, or T cells were the source of the cDNA or gDNA that made up the material.

TCRdb's copy holds only in-frame clones and misses some; the assay was immunoSEQ multiplex PCR. The sample contains 200,000 to 250,000 clones, 87% of which appear only once. Recruitment covered fewer than 25 US areas and drew participants whose ages spanned roughly 18 to 100 years. The clonotype comes from a man between 18 and 35 years old with acute COVID-19. Sequenced input: PBMCs or T cells enriched from blood (not recorded which).

The CDR3 spells CASSLAGTSGRLGYEQYF. The CDR3 DNA follows: TGTGCCAGCAGCTTAGCAGGGACTAGCGGGAGGCTGGGGTACGAGCAGTACTTC. The chain links TRBV7-2 to TRBJ2-7; TRBD2 aligns across 15 bases. Germline-derived CDR1 and CDR2 are SGHTA and FQGNSA. The CDR3 consists of 18 residues. V lost 0 bases and J lost 4; bases outside the gene matches: 7.